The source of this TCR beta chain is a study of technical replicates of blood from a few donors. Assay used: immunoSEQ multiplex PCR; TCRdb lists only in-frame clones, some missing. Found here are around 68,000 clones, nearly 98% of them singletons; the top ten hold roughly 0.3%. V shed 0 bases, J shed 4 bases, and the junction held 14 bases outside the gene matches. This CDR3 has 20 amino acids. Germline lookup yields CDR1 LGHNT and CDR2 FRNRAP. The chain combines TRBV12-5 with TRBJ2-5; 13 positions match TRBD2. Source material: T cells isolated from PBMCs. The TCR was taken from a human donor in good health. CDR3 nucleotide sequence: TGTGCTAGTGGTTTGGTACCCTCTACTAGCGGGAGGGACGTGGTAGAGACCCAGTACTTC. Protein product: CASGLVPSTSGRDVVETQYF.